Below, 10 T cell receptor beta chains from the same sample are listed, as sequenced in a study of a mutant IDH1 vaccine in newly diagnosed glioma. Indicated time point: week 11, during vaccination. The content of each vaccine dose was 300 ug of mutant IDH1 20-mer peptide, and topical imiquimod accompanied it. These receptors have no identified antigens. The data were produced by immunoSEQ multiplex PCR, yet TCRdb's version contains in-frame clones alone and is incomplete. The table shows fewer than 75,000 clones, with about four fifths occurring only once. The sequences come from PBMCs, collected from a glioma patient whose treatment included an IDH1 peptide vaccine. The source of these receptors is a woman in her fifties or sixties with glioma.

V usage is TRBV9 and J usage is TRBJ1-1, with D uncertain. Per the germline V gene, CDR1 is SGDLS and CDR2 is YYNGEE. The CDR3 has 14 amino acids. V lost 2 bases, J lost 1 base, and 9 bases lay in between. DNA for the CDR3: TGTGCCAGCAGCGTTGGACGGGAGAACACTGAAGCTTTCTTT. As protein: CASSVGRENTEAFF.

The V and J genes are TRBV5-1 and TRBJ2-6; TRBD1 might be the D (6 bases). Germline V CDR1 and CDR2: SGHRS, YFSETQ. Deletions cut 7 bases from V and 0 bases from J, with 8 bases between. The length of the CDR3 is 14 residues. The CDR3 region has the DNA TGCGCCAGCGGACAGCCCTCTGGGGCCAACGTCCTGACTTTC. It is translated as CASGQPSGANVLTF.

The CDR3 DNA is TGTGCCAGCAGTTACCGGACAGGGGACACTGAAGCTTTCTTT. This sequence encodes CASSYRTGDTEAFF. The V call is TRBV6-5, the J call TRBJ1-1; TRBD1 matches at 9 bases. The ends lost 2 bases at V and 3 bases at J; junction bases unmatched: 1. Germline V CDR1 and CDR2: MNHEY, SVGAGI. The CDR3 spans 14 residues.

The chain joins TRBV19 to TRBJ1-2; the D is unclear. CDR3 length equals 13 residues. Per the germline V gene, CDR1 is LNHDA and CDR2 is SQIVND (reference sequence). Trimming took off 3 bases at V and 8 bases at J, with 13 bases between the two ends. The CDR3 DNA reads as TGTGCCAGTAGTATGAACTACGGCCACGGCTACACCTTC. It codes for CASSMNYGHGYTF.

The table lists this clone with a count of one. CDR3 sequence (DNA): TGTGCCAGCAGCTCGGACAGTGGTTATGGCTACACCTTC. Its protein product is CASSSDSGYGYTF. The gene calls are TRBV7-8 and TRBJ1-2; tentative D call: TRBD1 (6 bases). Germline loops: CDR1 SGHVS, CDR2 FQNEAQ. CDR3 length equals 13 residues. V was pared by 4 bases and J by 5 bases, with 11 bases between.

The chain recombines TRBV19 with TRBJ2-7; 7 nucleotides align to TRBD1. This CDR3 has 16 amino acids. Trimming at V came to 5 bases and at J to 0 bases, leaving 10 bases not matched to a gene. The V gene's germline CDR1 is LNHDA and CDR2 SQIVND (reference sequence). In nucleotides, the CDR3 is TGTGCCAGTAGTCCCACCGGGACAGTTACCTCCTACGAGCAGTACTTC. This codes for CASSPTGTVTSYEQYF.

This chain uses TRBV10-2 with TRBJ2-5; 15 bases line up with TRBD2. The CDR3 contains 17 residues. Trimming took 2 bases from V and 4 from J; bases not matched to a gene: 5. Per the germline V gene, CDR1 is WSHSY and CDR2 is SAAADI. CDR3 loop: CASSEGLAGGRGETQYF. CDR3 in DNA: TGCGCCAGCAGTGAGGGACTAGCGGGGGGGCGGGGAGAGACCCAGTACTTC.

The CDR3 is CASSSSWIRTGGGKLGTEAFF. DNA of the CDR3: TGTGCCAGTAGTTCCTCGTGGATCAGGACAGGGGGCGGGAAATTGGGCACTGAAGCTTTCTTT. The J gene is TRBJ1-1, the V gene TRBV19; 11 bases are shared with TRBD1. The CDR3 is 21 amino acids. The V gene's germline CDR1 is LNHDA and CDR2 SQIVND (reference sequence). The V gene end was trimmed by 5 bases and the J gene end by 4 bases; junction bases not matched to a gene: 24.

The V and J genes are TRBV7-9 and TRBJ1-2; D is possibly TRBD1 (5 bases). CDR3 length: 14 residues. The germline V and J ends were trimmed by 4 bases and 8 bases, with 17 bases remaining between them. Germline CDR1 SEHNR, CDR2 FQNEAQ (reference sequence). The CDR3 protein is CASSSTGVGGGYTF. The CDR3 bases are TGTGCCAGCAGCTCTACAGGCGTTGGAGGGGGCTACACCTTC. Full variable domain (outside the CDR3, taken from reference TRBV7-9 and TRBJ1-2): DTGVSQNPRHKITKRGQNVTFRCDPISEHNRLYWYRQTLGQGPEFLTYFQNEAQLEKSRLLSDRFSAERPKGSFSTLEIQRTEQGDSAMYLCASSSTGVGGGYTFGSGTRLTVV.

The chain joins TRBV10-3 to TRBJ2-7, with D unclear. This CDR3 spans 14 amino acids. Germline V gene data show CDR1 as ENHRY and CDR2 as SYGVKD. V dropped 3 bases and J dropped 7 bases, with 16 bases sitting between them. The CDR3 sequence: CAISEVGIRREQYF. CDR3 coding DNA: TGTGCCATCAGTGAAGTCGGAATTCGTCGAGAGCAGTACTTC.